This TCR beta chain was obtained from a study of OX40 agonist ivuxolimab in advanced cancers. The study, taken as a whole, reports: Still undetermined is the antigen specificity of the expanded peripheral T cells. Relative to CD4+ cells, CD8+ T cells on average had more expanded clones. CD4+ and CD8+ blood T cells expanded clonally by week 6 at 0.1 to 3.0 mg/kg.

Some clones are missing from TCRdb's copy, which holds only in-frame ones; the method was immunoSEQ multiplex PCR. The profile shows about 70,000 clones, about 86% of them singletons. Germline lookup yields CDR1 MDHEN and CDR2 SYDVKM. With 3 bases clipped from V and 7 bases from J, the junction kept 7 bases outside the gene matches. This CDR3 is built from 14 residues. This clone came up once. What it binds is unknown. This TCR was recovered from an adult with an advanced solid tumor such as melanoma, head and neck, liver or kidney cancer. The chain recombines TRBV28 with TRBJ2-5; 8 nucleotides line up with TRBD2. The sequencing here drew on CD4+ or CD8+ T cells sorted from blood, taken in a trial of the OX40 agonist ivuxolimab. The CDR3 nucleotides read TGTGCCAGCAGTTTCTCGGGGGGGTCCGGGACCCAGTACTTC. This gives the protein CASSFSGGSGTQYF.